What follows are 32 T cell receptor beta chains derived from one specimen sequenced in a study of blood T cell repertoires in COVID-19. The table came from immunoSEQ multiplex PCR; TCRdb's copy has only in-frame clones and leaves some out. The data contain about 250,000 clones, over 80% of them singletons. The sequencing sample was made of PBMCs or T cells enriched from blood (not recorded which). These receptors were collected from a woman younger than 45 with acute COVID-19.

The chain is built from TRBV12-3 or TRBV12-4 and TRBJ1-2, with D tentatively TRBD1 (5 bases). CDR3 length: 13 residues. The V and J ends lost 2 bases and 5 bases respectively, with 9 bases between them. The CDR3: CASSLQGYYGYTF. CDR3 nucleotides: TGTGCCAGCAGTTTACAGGGTTATTATGGCTACACCTTC.

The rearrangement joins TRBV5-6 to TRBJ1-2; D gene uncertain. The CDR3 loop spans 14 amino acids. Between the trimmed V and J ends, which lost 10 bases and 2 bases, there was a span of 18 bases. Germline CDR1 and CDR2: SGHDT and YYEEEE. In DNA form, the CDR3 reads TGTGCCTCACAGCTTATGGGTCGGAACTATGGCTACACCTTC. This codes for CASQLMGRNYGYTF.

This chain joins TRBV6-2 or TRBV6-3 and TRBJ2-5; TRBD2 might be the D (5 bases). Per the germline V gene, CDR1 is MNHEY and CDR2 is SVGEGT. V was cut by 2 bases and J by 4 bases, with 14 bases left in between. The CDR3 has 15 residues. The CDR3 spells CASSYIAEGLETQYF. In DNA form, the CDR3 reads TGTGCCAGCAGTTACATAGCCGAGGGTCTAGAGACCCAGTACTTC.

The CDR3 nucleotides read TGTGCCAGCAGTGCTAGCGGGGATACGCAGTATTTT. It encodes CASSASGDTQYF. V and J are TRBV12-3 or TRBV12-4 and TRBJ2-3; 8 bases match TRBD2. The CDR3 is made up of 12 amino acids. Trimming took 5 bases from V and 6 from J; bases not matched to a gene: 1.

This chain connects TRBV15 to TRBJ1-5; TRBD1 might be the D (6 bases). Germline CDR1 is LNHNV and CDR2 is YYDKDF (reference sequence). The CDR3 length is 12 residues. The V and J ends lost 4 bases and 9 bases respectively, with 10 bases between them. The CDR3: CATSIQGLPQHF. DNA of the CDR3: TGTGCCACCAGCATACAGGGTCTGCCCCAGCATTTT. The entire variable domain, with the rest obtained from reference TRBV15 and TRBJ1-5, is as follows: DAMVIQNPRYQVTQFGKPVTLSCSQTLNHNVMYWYQQKSSQAPKLLFHYYDKDFNNEADTPDNFQSRRPNTSFCFLDIRSPGLGDTAMYLCATSIQGLPQHFGDGTRLSIL.

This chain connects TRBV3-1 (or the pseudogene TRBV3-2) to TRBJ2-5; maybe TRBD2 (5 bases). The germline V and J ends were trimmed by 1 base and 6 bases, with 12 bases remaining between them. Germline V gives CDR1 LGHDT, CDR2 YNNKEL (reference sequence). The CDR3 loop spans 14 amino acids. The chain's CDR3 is CASSQGFGEKTQYF. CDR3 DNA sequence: TGTGCCAGCAGCCAAGGGTTCGGGGAGAAGACCCAGTACTTC.

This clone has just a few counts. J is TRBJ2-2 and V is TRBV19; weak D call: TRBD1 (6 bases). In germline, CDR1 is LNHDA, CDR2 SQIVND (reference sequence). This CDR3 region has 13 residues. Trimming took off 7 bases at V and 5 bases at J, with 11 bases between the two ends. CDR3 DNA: TGTGCCAGTAAACAGGGAAGGACCGGGGAGCTGTTTTTT. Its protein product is CASKQGRTGELFF.

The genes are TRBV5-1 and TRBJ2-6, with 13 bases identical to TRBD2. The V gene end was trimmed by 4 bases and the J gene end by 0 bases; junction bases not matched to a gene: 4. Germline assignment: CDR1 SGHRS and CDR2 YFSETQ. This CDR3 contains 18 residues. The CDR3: CASSPGLAGVSGANVLTF. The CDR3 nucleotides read TGCGCCAGCAGCCCCGGACTAGCGGGGGTCTCTGGGGCCAACGTCCTGACTTTC. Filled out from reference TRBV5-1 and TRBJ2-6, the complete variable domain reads KAGVTQTPRYLIKTRGQQVTLSCSPISGHRSVSWYQQTPGQGLQFLFEYFSETQRNKGNFPGRFSGRQFSNSRSEMNVSTLELGDSALYLCASSPGLAGVSGANVLTFGAGSRLTVL.

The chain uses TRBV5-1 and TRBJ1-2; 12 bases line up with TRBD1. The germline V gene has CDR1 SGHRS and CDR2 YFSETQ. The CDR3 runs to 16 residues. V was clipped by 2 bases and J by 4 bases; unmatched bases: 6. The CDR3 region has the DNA TGCGCCAGCAGCTTCGGGACAGGGGGCGCTCCCTATGGCTACACCTTC. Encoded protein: CASSFGTGGAPYGYTF.

The CDR3 sequence: CASSILRAGDTEAFF. The CDR3 DNA reads as TGTGCCAGTAGTATCCTTAGGGCGGGTGACACTGAAGCTTTCTTT. The chain joins TRBV19 to TRBJ1-1, with D unresolved. The CDR3 loop spans 15 amino acids. V was shortened by 3 bases and J by 3 bases, with 14 bases between the two germline ends. Germline V gives CDR1 LNHDA, CDR2 SQIVND (reference sequence).

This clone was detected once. CDR3: CASSSGTDNSPLHF. The CDR3, as DNA: TGCGCCAGCAGCTCAGGGACAGATAATTCACCCCTCCACTTT. The chain couples TRBV5-1 to TRBJ1-6; 7 bases fit TRBD1. This CDR3 has 14 amino acids. With 3 bases clipped from V and 5 bases from J, the junction kept 2 bases outside the gene matches. CDR1 is SGHRS, CDR2 YFSETQ, per germline.

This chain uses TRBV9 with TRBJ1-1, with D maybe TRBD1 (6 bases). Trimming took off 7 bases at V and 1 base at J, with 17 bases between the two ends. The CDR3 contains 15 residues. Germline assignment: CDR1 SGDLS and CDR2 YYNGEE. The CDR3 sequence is CASSRAGGQNTEAFF. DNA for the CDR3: TGTGCCAGCTCCCGGGCGGGGGGGCAGAACACTGAAGCTTTCTTT.

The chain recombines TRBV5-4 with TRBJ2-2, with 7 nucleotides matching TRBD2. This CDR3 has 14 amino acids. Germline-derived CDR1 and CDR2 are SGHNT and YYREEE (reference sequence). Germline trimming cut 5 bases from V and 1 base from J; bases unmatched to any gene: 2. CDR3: CASRERENTGELFF. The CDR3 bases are TGTGCCAGCAGGGAGCGGGAGAACACCGGGGAGCTGTTTTTT.

The CDR3 sequence: CASSLVISGTGELFF. CDR3 in DNA: TGTGCCAGCAGCTTAGTCATATCGGGCACCGGGGAGCTGTTTTTT. This chain links TRBV7-2 with TRBJ2-2; D not certain. Trimming took 1 base from V and 4 from J, leaving 10 bases between them. In germline, CDR1 is SGHTA, CDR2 FQGNSA. This CDR3 region has 15 residues.

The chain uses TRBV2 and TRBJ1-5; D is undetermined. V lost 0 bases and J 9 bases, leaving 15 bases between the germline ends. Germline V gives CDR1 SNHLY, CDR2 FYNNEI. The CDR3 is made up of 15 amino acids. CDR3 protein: CASSEALGGTGPQHF. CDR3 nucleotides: TGTGCCAGCAGTGAAGCGCTTGGAGGTACGGGGCCCCAGCATTTT.

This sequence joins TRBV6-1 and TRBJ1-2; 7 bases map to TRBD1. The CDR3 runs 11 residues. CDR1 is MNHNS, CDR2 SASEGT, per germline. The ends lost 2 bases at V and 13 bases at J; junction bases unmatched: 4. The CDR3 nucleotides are TGTGCCAGCAGTGAATTGGGACAGTTCACCTTC. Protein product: CASSELGQFTF.

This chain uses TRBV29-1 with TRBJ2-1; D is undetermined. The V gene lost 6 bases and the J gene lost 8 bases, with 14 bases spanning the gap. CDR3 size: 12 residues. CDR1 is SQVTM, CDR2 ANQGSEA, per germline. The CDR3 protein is CSVPQDPDEQFF. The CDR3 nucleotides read TGCAGCGTGCCCCAGGATCCCGATGAGCAGTTCTTC.

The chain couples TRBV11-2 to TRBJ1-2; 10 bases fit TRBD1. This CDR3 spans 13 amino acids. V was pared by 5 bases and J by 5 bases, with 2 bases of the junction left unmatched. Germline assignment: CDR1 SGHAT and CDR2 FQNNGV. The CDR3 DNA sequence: TGTGCCAGCAGCCGGGGACAGGGGTATGGCTACACCTTC. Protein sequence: CASSRGQGYGYTF.

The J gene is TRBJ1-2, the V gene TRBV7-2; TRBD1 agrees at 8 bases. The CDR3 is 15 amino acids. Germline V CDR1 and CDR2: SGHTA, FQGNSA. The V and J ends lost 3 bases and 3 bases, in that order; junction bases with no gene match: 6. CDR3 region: CASSFRTGSDYGYTF. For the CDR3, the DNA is TGTGCCAGCAGCTTCCGGACAGGGTCTGACTATGGCTACACCTTC.

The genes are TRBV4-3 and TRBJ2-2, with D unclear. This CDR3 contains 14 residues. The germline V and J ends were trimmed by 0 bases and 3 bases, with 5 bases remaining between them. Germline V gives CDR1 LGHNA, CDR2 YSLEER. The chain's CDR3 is CASSQDRDTGELFF. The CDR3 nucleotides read TGCGCCAGCAGCCAAGATCGGGACACCGGGGAGCTGTTTTTT.

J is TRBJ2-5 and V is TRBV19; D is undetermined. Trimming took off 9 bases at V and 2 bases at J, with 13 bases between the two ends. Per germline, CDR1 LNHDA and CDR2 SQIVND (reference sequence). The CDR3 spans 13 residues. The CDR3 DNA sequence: TGTGCCAGGCAAAATTTGGCACAAGAGACCCAGTACTTC. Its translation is CARQNLAQETQYF.

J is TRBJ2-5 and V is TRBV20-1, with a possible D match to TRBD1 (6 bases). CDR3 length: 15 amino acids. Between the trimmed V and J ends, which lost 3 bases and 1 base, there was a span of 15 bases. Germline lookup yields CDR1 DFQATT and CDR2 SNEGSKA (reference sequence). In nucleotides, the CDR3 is TGCAGTGCTAGTACCCCCACAGGGACCCAAGAGACCCAGTACTTC. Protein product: CSASTPTGTQETQYF.

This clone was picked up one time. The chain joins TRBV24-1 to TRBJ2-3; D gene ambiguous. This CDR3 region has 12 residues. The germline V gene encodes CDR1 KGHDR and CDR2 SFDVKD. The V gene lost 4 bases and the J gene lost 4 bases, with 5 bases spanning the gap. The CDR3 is CATSEGSDTQYF. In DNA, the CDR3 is TGTGCCACCAGTGAGGGCTCAGATACGCAGTATTTT.

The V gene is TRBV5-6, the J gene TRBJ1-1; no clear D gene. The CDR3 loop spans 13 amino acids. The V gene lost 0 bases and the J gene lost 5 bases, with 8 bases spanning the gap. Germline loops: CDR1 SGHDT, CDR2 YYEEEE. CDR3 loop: CASSLVGPTEAFF. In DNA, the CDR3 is TGTGCCAGCAGCTTGGTGGGCCCAACTGAAGCTTTCTTT.

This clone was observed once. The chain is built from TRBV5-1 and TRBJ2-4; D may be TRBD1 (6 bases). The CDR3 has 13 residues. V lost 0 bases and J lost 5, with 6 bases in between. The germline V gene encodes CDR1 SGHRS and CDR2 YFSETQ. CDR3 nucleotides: TGCGCCAGCAGCTTGGGACAGGAAAACATTCAGTACTTC. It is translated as CASSLGQENIQYF.

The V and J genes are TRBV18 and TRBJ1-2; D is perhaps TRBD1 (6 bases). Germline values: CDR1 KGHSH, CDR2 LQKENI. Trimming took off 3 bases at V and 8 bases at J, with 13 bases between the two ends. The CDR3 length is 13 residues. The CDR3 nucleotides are TGTGCCAGCTCACCTAACAGGGAAGGCGGCTACACCTTC. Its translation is CASSPNREGGYTF.

Written as DNA, the CDR3 is TGTGCCAGCAGCCAAGATGCAGGGGCTAACACTGAAGCTTTCTTT. This codes for CASSQDAGANTEAFF. V is TRBV4-2 and J is TRBJ1-1; possibly TRBD1 for D (6 bases). The V and J ends lost 0 bases and 2 bases respectively, with 10 bases between them. Germline-derived CDR1 and CDR2 are LGHNA and YNFKEQ. The length of the CDR3 is 15 residues.

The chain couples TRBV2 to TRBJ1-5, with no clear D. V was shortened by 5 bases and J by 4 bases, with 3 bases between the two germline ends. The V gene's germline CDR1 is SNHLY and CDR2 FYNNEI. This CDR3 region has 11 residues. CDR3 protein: CASSINQPQHF. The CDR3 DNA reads TGTGCCAGCAGTATAAATCAGCCCCAGCATTTT.

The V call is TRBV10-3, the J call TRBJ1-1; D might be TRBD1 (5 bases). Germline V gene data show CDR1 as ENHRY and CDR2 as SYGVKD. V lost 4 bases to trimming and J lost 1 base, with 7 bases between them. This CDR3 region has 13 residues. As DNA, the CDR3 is TGTGCCATCAGTGCAGGGCAGAACACTGAAGCTTTCTTT. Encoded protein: CAISAGQNTEAFF.

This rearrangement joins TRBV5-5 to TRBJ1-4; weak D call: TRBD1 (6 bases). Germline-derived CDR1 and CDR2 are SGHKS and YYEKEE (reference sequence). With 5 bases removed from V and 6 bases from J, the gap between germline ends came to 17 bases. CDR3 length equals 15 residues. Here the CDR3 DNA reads TGTGCCAGCAGTTCCCAGGCAGGGGCGGATGAAAAACTGTTTTTT. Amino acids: CASSSQAGADEKLFF. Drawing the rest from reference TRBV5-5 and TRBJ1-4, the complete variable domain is DAGVTQSPTHLIKTRGQQVTLRCSPISGHKSVSWYQQVLGQGPQFIFQYYEKEERGRGNFPDRFSARQFPNYSSELNVNALLLGDSALYLCASSSQAGADEKLFFGSGTQLSVL.

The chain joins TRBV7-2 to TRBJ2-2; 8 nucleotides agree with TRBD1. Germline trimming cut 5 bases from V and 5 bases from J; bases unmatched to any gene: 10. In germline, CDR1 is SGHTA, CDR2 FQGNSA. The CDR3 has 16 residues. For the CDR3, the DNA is TGTGCCAGCAGCCCTTCACAGGGGGTGAGAACCGGGGAGCTGTTTTTT. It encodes CASSPSQGVRTGELFF.

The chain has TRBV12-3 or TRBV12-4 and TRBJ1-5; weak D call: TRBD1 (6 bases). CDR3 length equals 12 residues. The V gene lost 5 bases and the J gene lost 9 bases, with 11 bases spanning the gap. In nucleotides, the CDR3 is TGTGCCAGCAGTGACAGCAGGGGGCCCCAGCATTTT. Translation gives CASSDSRGPQHF.